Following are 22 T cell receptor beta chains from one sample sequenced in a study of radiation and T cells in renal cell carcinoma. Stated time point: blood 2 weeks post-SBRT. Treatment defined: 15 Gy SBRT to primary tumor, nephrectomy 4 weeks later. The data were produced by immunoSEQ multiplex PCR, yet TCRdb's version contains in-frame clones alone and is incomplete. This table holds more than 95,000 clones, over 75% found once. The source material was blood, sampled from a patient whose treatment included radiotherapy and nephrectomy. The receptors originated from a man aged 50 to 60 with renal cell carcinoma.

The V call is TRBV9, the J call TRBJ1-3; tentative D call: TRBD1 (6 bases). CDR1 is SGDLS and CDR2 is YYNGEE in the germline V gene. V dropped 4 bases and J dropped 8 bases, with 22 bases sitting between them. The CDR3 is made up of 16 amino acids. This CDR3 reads CASSSPNTGIRDTIYF. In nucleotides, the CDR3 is TGTGCCAGCAGCTCTCCTAATACAGGGATTCGGGACACCATATATTTT. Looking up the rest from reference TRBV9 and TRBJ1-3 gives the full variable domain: DSGVTQTPKHLITATGQRVTLRCSPRSGDLSVYWYQQSLDQGLQFLIQYYNGEERAKGNILERFSAQQFPDLHSELNLSSLELGDSALYFCASSSPNTGIRDTIYFGEGSWLTVV.

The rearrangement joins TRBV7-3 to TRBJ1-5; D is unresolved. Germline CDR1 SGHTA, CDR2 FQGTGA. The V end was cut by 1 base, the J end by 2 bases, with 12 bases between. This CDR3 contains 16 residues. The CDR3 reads CASSLSGRAGNQPQHF. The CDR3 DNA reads TGTGCCAGCAGCTTAAGTGGTAGGGCAGGCAATCAGCCCCAGCATTTT.

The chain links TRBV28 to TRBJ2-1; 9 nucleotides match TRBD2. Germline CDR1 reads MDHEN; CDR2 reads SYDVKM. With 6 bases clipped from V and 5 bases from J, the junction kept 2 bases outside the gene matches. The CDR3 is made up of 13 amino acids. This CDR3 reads CASRLAGHNEQFF. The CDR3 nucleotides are TGTGCCAGCAGGCTAGCGGGGCACAATGAGCAGTTCTTC.

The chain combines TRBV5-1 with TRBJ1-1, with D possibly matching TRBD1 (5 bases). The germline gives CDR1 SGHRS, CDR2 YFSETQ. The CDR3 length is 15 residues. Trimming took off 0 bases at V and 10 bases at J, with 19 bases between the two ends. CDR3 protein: CASSLAGLGGSLAFF. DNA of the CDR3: TGCGCCAGCAGCTTGGCCGGCTTGGGGGGTTCTCTAGCTTTCTTT.

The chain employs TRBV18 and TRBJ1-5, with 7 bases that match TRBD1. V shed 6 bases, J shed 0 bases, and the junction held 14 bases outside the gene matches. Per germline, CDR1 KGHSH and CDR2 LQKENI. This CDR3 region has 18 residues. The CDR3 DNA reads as TGTGCCAGCTCCCGGACACCAGGGACAGCTGATAGCAATCAGCCCCAGCATTTT. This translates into CASSRTPGTADSNQPQHF.

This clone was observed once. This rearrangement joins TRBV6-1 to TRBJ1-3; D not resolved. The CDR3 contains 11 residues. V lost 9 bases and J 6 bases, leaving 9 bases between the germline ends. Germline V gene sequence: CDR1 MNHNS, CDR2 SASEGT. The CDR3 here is CASSPPNTIYF. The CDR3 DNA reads TGTGCCAGTTCCCCCCCAAACACCATATATTTT.

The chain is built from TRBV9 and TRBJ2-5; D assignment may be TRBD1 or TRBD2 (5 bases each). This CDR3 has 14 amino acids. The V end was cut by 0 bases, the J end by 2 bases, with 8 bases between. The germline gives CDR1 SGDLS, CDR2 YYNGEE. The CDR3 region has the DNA TGTGCCAGCAGCGTAGGAGGGGCGCAAGAGACCCAGTACTTC. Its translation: CASSVGGAQETQYF.

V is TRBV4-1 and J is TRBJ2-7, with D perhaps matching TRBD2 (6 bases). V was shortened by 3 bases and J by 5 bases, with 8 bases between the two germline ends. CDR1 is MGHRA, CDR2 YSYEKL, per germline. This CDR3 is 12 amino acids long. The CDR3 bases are TGCGCCAGCAGCCAGGACTACAACGAGCAGTACTTC. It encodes CASSQDYNEQYF.

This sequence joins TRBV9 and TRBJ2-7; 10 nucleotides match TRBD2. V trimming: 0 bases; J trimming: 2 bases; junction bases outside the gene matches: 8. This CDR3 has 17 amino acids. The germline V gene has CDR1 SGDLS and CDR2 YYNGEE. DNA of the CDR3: TGTGCCAGCAGCGTAGGTTCCTTAGCGGGAGGCGCCTACGAGCAGTACTTC. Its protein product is CASSVGSLAGGAYEQYF.

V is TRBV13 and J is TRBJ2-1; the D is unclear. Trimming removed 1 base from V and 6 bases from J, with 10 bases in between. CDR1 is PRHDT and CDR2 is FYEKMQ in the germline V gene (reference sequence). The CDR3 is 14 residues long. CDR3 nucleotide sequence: TGTGCCAGCAGCTTAGTGGGGTTTTTCAATGAGCAGTTCTTC. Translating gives CASSLVGFFNEQFF.

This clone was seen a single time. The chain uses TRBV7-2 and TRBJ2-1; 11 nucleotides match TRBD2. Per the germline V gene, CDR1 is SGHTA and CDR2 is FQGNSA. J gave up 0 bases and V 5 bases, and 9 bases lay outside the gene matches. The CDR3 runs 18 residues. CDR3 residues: CASSQKGLAVLSYNEQFF. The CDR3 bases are TGTGCCAGCAGCCAGAAGGGACTAGCGGTCCTCTCCTACAATGAGCAGTTCTTC.

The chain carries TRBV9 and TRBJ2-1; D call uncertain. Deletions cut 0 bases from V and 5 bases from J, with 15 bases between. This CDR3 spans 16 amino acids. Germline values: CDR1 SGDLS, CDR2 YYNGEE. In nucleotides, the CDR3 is TGTGCCAGCAGCGTAGGGATCCAGTTTAGTGACAATGAGCAGTTCTTC. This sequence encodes CASSVGIQFSDNEQFF.

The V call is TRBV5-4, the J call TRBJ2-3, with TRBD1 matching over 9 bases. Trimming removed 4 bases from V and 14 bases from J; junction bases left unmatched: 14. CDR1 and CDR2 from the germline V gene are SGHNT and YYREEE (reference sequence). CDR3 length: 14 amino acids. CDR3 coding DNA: TGTGCCAGCAGCCTTAGACAGGGGGAGAATAGTTGGTATTTT. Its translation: CASSLRQGENSWYF.

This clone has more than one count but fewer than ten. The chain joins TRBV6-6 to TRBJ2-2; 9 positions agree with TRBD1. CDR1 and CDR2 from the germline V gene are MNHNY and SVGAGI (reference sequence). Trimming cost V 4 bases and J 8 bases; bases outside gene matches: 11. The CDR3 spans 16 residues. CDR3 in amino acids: CASSSTGGGSEGELFF. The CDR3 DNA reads TGTGCCAGCAGTTCAACAGGGGGCGGTTCTGAAGGGGAGCTGTTTTTT.

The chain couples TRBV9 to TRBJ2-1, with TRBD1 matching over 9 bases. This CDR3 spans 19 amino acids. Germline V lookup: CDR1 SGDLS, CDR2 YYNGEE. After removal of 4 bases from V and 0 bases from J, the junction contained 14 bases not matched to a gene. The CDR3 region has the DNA TGTGCCAGCAGCCCACGTCCGGGACAGGGACTCCTCTCCTACAATGAGCAGTTCTTC. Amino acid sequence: CASSPRPGQGLLSYNEQFF.

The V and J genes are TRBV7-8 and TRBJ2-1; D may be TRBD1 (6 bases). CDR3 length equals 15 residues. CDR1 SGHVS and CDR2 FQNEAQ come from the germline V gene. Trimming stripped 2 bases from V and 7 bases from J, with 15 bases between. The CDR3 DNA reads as TGTGCCAGCAGCTTACACACAGGGTTGGGGAATGAGCAGTTCTTC. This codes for CASSLHTGLGNEQFF.

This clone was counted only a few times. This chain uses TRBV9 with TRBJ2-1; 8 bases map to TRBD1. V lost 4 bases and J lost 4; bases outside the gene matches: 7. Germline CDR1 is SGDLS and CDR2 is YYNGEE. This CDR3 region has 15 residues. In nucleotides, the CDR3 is TGTGCCAGCAGCACGGGACAGGTTATGTACAATGAGCAGTTCTTC. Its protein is CASSTGQVMYNEQFF.

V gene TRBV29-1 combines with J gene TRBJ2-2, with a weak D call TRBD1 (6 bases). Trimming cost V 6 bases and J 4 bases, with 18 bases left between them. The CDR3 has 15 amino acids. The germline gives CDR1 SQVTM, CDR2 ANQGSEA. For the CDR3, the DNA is TGCAGCGTGGCCGGACAGCCCCAGGGCACCGGGGAGCTGTTTTTT. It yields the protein CSVAGQPQGTGELFF.

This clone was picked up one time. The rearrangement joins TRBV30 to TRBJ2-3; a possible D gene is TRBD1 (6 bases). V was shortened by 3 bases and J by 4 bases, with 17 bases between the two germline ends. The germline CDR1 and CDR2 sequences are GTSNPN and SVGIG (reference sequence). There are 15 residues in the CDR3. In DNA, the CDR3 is TGTGCCTGGAGCGCCGCGGCAGGGGTTGCAGATACGCAGTATTTT. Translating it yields CAWSAAAGVADTQYF.

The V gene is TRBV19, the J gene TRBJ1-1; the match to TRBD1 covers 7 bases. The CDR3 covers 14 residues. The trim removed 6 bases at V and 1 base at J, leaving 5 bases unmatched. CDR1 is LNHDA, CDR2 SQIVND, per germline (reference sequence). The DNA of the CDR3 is TGTGCCAGTAGCTGGGACAGTGGGAACACTGAAGCTTTCTTT. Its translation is CASSWDSGNTEAFF.

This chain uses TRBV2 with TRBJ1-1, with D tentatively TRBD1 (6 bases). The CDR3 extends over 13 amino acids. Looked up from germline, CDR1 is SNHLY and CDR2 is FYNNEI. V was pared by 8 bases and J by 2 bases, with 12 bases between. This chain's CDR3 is CASFRDTNTEAFF. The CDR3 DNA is TGTGCCAGCTTCCGGGACACTAACACTGAAGCTTTCTTT.

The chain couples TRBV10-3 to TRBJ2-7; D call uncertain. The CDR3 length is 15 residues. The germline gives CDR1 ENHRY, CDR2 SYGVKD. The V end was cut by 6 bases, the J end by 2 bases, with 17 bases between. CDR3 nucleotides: TGTGCCATCAGGGGTGACACGACCTCAACCTACGAGCAGTACTTC. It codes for CAIRGDTTSTYEQYF.